These 14 T cell receptor beta chains share one sample of origin, sequenced in a study of blood T cell repertoires in COVID-19. Produced via immunoSEQ multiplex PCR; TCRdb's table is partial and in-frame only. The sample carries 90,000 to 120,000 clones, approximately 88% recorded once. Specimen: peripheral blood. These TCRs come from a man in his fifties or sixties with active or convalescent COVID-19.

The rearrangement uses TRBV4-2 and TRBJ2-2, with D perhaps TRBD1 (5 bases). Germline CDR1 reads LGHNA; CDR2 reads YNFKEQ. The CDR3 contains 15 residues. V was clipped by 0 bases and J by 6 bases, with 11 bases between them. The CDR3 is CASSQDQGFAGELFF. CDR3 DNA sequence: TGTGCCAGCAGCCAAGACCAGGGTTTCGCCGGGGAGCTGTTTTTT.

The chain recombines TRBV4-1 with TRBJ2-7; 13 positions match TRBD2. The germline V gene has CDR1 MGHRA and CDR2 YSYEKL. The CDR3 consists of 14 residues. With V trimmed by 6 bases and J by 6 bases, 5 bases remained unmatched. The DNA for the CDR3 is TGCGCCAGCAGTGGGACTAGCGGGAAGTCCGAGCAGTACTTC. This translates into CASSGTSGKSEQYF.

The chain couples TRBV5-4 to TRBJ2-2, with D tentatively TRBD1 (6 bases). V shed 4 bases and J shed 5 bases, with 9 bases lying between them. This CDR3 spans 13 amino acids. The V gene's germline CDR1 is SGHNT and CDR2 YYREEE (reference sequence). In nucleotides, the CDR3 is TGTGCCAGCAGCGCAGGACAGACCGGGGAGCTGTTTTTT. This translates into CASSAGQTGELFF.

CDR3 coding DNA: TGTGCCAGCAGCGGGGGACTGCAAGAGACCCAGTACTTC. Translating gives CASSGGLQETQYF. The chain employs TRBV3-1 (or the pseudogene TRBV3-2) and TRBJ2-5; tentatively, D is TRBD2 (6 bases). The CDR3 extends over 13 amino acids. V lost 5 bases to trimming and J lost 2 bases, with 9 bases between them. Looked up from germline, CDR1 is LGHDT and CDR2 is YNNKEL (reference sequence).

The chain uses TRBV2 and TRBJ1-6, with D unresolved. Trimming removed 8 bases at V and 0 bases at J, with 14 bases between. This CDR3 has 16 amino acids. CDR1 and CDR2 (germline): SNHLY, FYNNEI. CDR3 bases: TGTGCCAGCCTCTCGCTTCTGAGCTCCTATAATTCACCCCTCCACTTT. Amino acid sequence: CASLSLLSSYNSPLHF.

The chain couples TRBV27 to TRBJ2-2, with TRBD1 matching 9 bases. There are 15 residues in the CDR3. The J segment lost 7 bases and the V segment lost 5 bases, leaving 8 bases of the junction unmatched. The germline gives CDR1 MNHEY, CDR2 SMNVEV (reference sequence). The CDR3 reads CASSRTGGYSGELFF. The CDR3 nucleotides are TGTGCCAGCAGTCGTACAGGGGGCTATAGCGGGGAGCTGTTTTTT.

The chain recombines TRBV7-9 with TRBJ2-3; a weak D match, TRBD2 (5 bases). Germline V gene lookup returns CDR1 SEHNR and CDR2 FQNEAQ (reference sequence). The length of the CDR3 is 16 residues. With 6 bases removed from V and 3 bases from J, the gap between germline ends came to 19 bases. The DNA for the CDR3 is TGTGCCAGCAGTTGGAAGGGTTTGGGGAGTACAGATACGCAGTATTTT. Its protein product is CASSWKGLGSTDTQYF. The full variable domain, in which reference TRBV7-9 and TRBJ2-3 provide the parts outside the CDR3, is DTGVSQNPRHKITKRGQNVTFRCDPISEHNRLYWYRQTLGQGPEFLTYFQNEAQLEKSRLLSDRFSAERPKGSFSTLEIQRTEQGDSAMYLCASSWKGLGSTDTQYFGPGTRLTVL.

This rearrangement joins TRBV9 to TRBJ2-5; D is possibly TRBD1 (5 bases). There are 14 residues in the CDR3. Deletions cut 4 bases from V and 7 bases from J, with 17 bases between. Germline assignment: CDR1 SGDLS and CDR2 YYNGEE. CDR3: CASSPSTAEGTQYF. The CDR3 DNA follows: TGTGCCAGCAGCCCCTCGACAGCCGAAGGGACCCAGTACTTC.

The rearrangement uses TRBV6-5 and TRBJ1-1, with unresolved D. Germline V CDR1 and CDR2: MNHEY, SVGAGI. The CDR3 is made up of 12 amino acids. The V gene lost 7 bases and the J gene lost 1 base, with 7 bases spanning the gap. As DNA, the CDR3 is TGTGCCAGCATTGCCGGGAACACTGAAGCTTTCTTT. Translated, it gives CASIAGNTEAFF.

This clone is labeled medium-sized. The chain uses TRBV7-8 and TRBJ2-7, with D perhaps matching TRBD1 (5 bases). This CDR3 has 14 amino acids. Germline assignment: CDR1 SGHVS and CDR2 FQNEAQ. Deletions cut 1 base from V and 5 bases from J, with 12 bases between. CDR3 bases: TGTGCCAGCAGCTTAGACCCAGGGCGCCACGAGCAGTACTTC. Amino acids: CASSLDPGRHEQYF.

The chain joins TRBV2 to TRBJ2-3, with 15 positions matching TRBD2. This CDR3 region has 15 residues. Looked up from germline, CDR1 is SNHLY and CDR2 is FYNNEI. Unmatched junction bases numbered 2, after V lost 7 bases and J lost 3 bases. In DNA form, the CDR3 reads TGTGCCAGCATCGGGACTAGCGGGAGGACAGATACGCAGTATTTT. Residues: CASIGTSGRTDTQYF.

The chain joins TRBV19 to TRBJ2-7; possibly TRBD1 for D (5 bases). V was trimmed by 3 bases and J by 3 bases, leaving 18 bases between them. Germline CDR1 is LNHDA and CDR2 is SQIVND (reference sequence). CDR3 size: 16 residues. The CDR3 DNA reads TGTGCCAGTAGTATTCGGTCAGGGCGAACGAGCTACGAGCAGTACTTC. Translated: CASSIRSGRTSYEQYF.

This chain joins TRBV27 and TRBJ1-6; no definite D call. Trimming shortened V by 3 bases and J by 0 bases, and 12 bases separated the two germline ends. This CDR3 region has 17 residues. The germline gives CDR1 MNHEY, CDR2 SMNVEV (reference sequence). The CDR3 nucleotides are TGTGCCAGCAGTTTGTCGGGATTCTTCTCCTATAATTCACCCCTCCACTTT. Its protein product is CASSLSGFFSYNSPLHF.

The chain couples TRBV5-1 to TRBJ2-5; 7 nucleotides match TRBD1. The J segment lost 2 bases and the V segment lost 4 bases, leaving 8 bases of the junction unmatched. Germline assignment: CDR1 SGHRS and CDR2 YFSETQ. The CDR3 is 15 residues long. The CDR3, as DNA: TGCGCCAGCAGCATCCGGGACAGTGCACAAGAGACCCAGTACTTC. Translating gives CASSIRDSAQETQYF. Complete variable domain (other parts from reference TRBV5-1 and TRBJ2-5): KAGVTQTPRYLIKTRGQQVTLSCSPISGHRSVSWYQQTPGQGLQFLFEYFSETQRNKGNFPGRFSGRQFSNSRSEMNVSTLELGDSALYLCASSIRDSAQETQYFGPGTRLLVL.